This T cell receptor (beta chain) is drawn from a study of T cell clonotyping in hematopoietic cell transplantation. General study findings and limits: At the given depth, recipient repertoires were over 95% de novo clonotypes. Broader posttransplant TCR repertoire diversity was predicted by graft donor and pretransplant recipient Inverse Simpson Index values. No sorting was done, leaving CD4 and CD8 contributions mixed. Recipient TCR diversity dropped after transplant; expanded clonotypes rose from day 30 to 180.

Measured with immunoSEQ multiplex PCR; TCRdb has only the in-frame clones, and not every one. The sample lists more than 9,000 clones, 80% to 95% occurring once. On this clone: Its antigen is not known.

This CDR3 comprises 13 residues. CDR1 and CDR2 from the germline V gene are SEHNR and FQNEAQ (reference sequence). Trimming stripped 1 base from V and 2 bases from J, with 3 bases between. The genes are TRBV7-9 and TRBJ1-5, with D unclear. Sequenced sample: peripheral blood mononuclear cells. The source of this sequence is a woman between 50 and 59 years old in good health. Some clones in this sample may be carry-over from other donors' samples. CDR3 bases: TGTGCCAGCAGCTTAGACCGCAATCAGCCCCAGCATTTT. This codes for CASSLDRNQPQHF.